These T cell receptor beta chains were read from a single sample in a study of blood T cell repertoires in COVID-19. Profiled with immunoSEQ multiplex PCR; TCRdb holds only in-frame clones, not every one. The sample has hundreds of thousands of clones, approximately 91% seen once; the top ten hold 4.5% to 5.5%. Sequenced sample: PBMCs or T cells enriched from blood (not recorded which). These receptors came from a man aged 55-75 years who had recovered from COVID-19. Both conserved end residues are trimmed from each CDR3. D genes are given only for firm matches.

TRBJ2-7 | TRBV9 | TRBD2 | ASSVFSGSTYEQY
TRBJ2-7 | TRBV27 | - | ASSPLAVSYEQY
TRBJ1-1 | TRBV6-5 | - | ASSYFDRGGEAF
TRBJ2-1 | TRBV6-5 | TRBD1 | ASSSDRGRYNEQF
TRBJ2-4 | TRBV24-1 | TRBD1 | ATMGQGENIQY
TRBJ2-3 | TRBV4-1 | TRBD2 | ASRPPGLVPDTQY
TRBJ2-7 | TRBV19 | TRBD1 | ASSISDRALEQY
TRBJ1-2 | TRBV6-5 | TRBD1 | ASRTGTAGYGYT
TRBJ1-2 | TRBV12-3/TRBV12-4 | TRBD1 | ASRTGQAYGYT
TRBJ1-4 | TRBV28 | - | ASSLRAEKLF
TRBJ2-1 | TRBV2 | TRBD2 | ASREGWGLVINEQF
TRBJ1-5 | TRBV29-1 | TRBD1 | SVSGQGAGQPQH
TRBJ2-3 | TRBV19 | - | ASSTRTITDTQY
TRBJ1-2 | TRBV5-1 | TRBD1 | ASSLVGQGELGYGYT
TRBJ2-1 | TRBV3-1/TRBV3-2 | TRBD2 | ASSPGTSGRFYEQF
TRBJ2-1 | TRBV28 | TRBD2 | ASSPLGAGAYNEQF
TRBJ2-1 | TRBV10-3 | TRBD2 | ATLGGSGTPYNEQF
TRBJ2-4 | TRBV7-2 | - | ASSLAARVSQNIQY
TRBJ2-1 | TRBV5-6 | TRBD2 | ASSAQAGVSRDEQF
TRBJ1-6 | TRBV2 | TRBD1 | ASSSQGRPPLH
TRBJ2-2 | TRBV9 | - | ASNRKARPGADGELF
TRBJ2-7 | TRBV19 | TRBD2 | ASSKGDLAGDSYEQY
TRBJ2-1 | TRBV19 | TRBD2 | ASSKGTSGRRAYNEQF
TRBJ1-1 | TRBV9 | - | ASSVFPVNTEAF
TRBJ2-7 | TRBV3-1/TRBV3-2 | TRBD1 | ASSLLQGAGSYEQY
TRBJ2-3 | TRBV27 | TRBD2 | ASALAGQADTQY
TRBJ2-7 | TRBV5-6 | TRBD2 | ASSLYSGSYEQY
TRBJ2-2 | TRBV18 | TRBD2 | ASSPRLAGTGELF
TRBJ2-2 | TRBV5-1 | - | ASSRQGDGGELF
TRBJ2-2 | TRBV14 | TRBD2 | ASSQDGLAGAGELF
TRBJ2-2 | TRBV5-1 | TRBD2 | ASSLIAGVTGELF
TRBJ2-1 | TRBV6-5 | - | ASSLGGGSSYNEQF
TRBJ1-2 | TRBV5-1 | - | ASSLEAGAPGYGYT
TRBJ2-2 | TRBV15 | TRBD2 | ATSRDMTSGNTGELF
TRBJ1-1 | TRBV28 | TRBD1 | ASRGQKNTEAF
TRBJ1-5 | TRBV18 | - | ASSRDSNQPQH
TRBJ2-1 | TRBV3-1/TRBV3-2 | TRBD2 | ASSPLEGGPNYNEQF
TRBJ2-3 | TRBV7-9 | - | ASSRDSTDTQY
TRBJ2-1 | TRBV5-1 | TRBD1 | ASSLGDRGRENEQF
TRBJ1-6 | TRBV6-5 | - | ASSRTYNSPLH
TRBJ2-3 | TRBV5-1 | - | ASSSDGMTSTDTQY